The clone carrying this T cell receptor beta chain was recorded at least ten times. Attachment of unique molecular identifiers to individual cDNA molecules was performed in the library. TCRdb processed the RACE reads anew with MiXCR; each CDR3 protein has one entry. The table records 300,000 to 450,000 distinct CDR3 sequences, roughly 5% of them present only once. This sample stems from a study of human T cells and chemical hapten exposure. Study-level background: Upper-back patch tests with 0.01% DPC were read at 6 days.

Time point meaning: pre-sensitization, week 0. Treatment meaning: therapeutic diphenylcyclopropenone sensitization with weekly scalp DPC. Blood draws preceded each patch test application. There are 13 residues in the CDR3. V gave up 5 bases and J gave up 5 bases, with 12 bases separating them. Germline loops: CDR1 SSHAT, CDR2 FNYEAQ (reference sequence). This sequence originates from a woman between 45 and 65 years old with alopecia areata. Some clones in this sample may be carry-over from other donors' samples. The material sequenced was whole blood, taken in connection with sensitization to the hapten diphenylcyclopropenone (DPC). The genes are TRBV7-7 and TRBJ1-1, with D unresolved. The CDR3 protein is CASSPNLGTEAFF. The CDR3 coding sequence is TGTGCCAGCAGCCCTAACTTGGGGACTGAAGCTTTCTTT.